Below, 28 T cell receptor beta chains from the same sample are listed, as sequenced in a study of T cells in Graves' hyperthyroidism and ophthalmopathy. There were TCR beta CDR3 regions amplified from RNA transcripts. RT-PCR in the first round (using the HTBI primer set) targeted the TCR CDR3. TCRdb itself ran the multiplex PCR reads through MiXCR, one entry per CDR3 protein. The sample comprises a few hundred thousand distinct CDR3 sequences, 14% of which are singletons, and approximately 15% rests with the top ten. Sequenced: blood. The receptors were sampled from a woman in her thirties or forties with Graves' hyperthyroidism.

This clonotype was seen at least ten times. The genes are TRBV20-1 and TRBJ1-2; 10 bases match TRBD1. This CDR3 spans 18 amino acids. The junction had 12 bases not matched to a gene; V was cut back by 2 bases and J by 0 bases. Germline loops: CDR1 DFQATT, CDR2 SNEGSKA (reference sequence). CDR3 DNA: TGCAGTGCTAGAAAGGACAGGGGGGGACTTATAGCTAACTATGGCTACACCTTC. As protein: CSARKDRGGLIANYGYTF.

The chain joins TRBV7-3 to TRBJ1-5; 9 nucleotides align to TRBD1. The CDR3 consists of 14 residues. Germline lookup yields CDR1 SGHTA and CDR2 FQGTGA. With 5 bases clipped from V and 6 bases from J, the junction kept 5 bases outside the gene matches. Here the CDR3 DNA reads TGTGCCAGCAGCGACCACAGGGGGCTTCAGCCCCAGCATTTT. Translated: CASSDHRGLQPQHF.

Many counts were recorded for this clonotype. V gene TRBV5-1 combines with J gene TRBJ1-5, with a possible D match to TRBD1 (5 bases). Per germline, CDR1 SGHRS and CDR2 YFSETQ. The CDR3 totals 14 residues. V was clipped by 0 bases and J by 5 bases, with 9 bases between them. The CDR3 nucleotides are TGCGCCAGCAGCTTGGATGGAGGGGATCAGCCCCAGCATTTT. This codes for CASSLDGGDQPQHF.

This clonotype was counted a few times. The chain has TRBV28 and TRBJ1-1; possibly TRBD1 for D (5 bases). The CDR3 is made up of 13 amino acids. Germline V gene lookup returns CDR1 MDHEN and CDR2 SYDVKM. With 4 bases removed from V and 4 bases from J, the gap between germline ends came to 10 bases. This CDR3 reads CASSYSGRTEAFF. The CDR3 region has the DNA TGTGCCAGCAGTTACTCAGGGCGCACTGAAGCTTTCTTT.

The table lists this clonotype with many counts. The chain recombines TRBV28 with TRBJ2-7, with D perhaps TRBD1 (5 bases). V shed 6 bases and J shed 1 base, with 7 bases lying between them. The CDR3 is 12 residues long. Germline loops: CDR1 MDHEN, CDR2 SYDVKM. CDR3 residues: CASRQGSYEQYF. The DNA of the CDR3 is TGTGCCAGCAGGCAGGGATCCTACGAGCAGTACTTC.

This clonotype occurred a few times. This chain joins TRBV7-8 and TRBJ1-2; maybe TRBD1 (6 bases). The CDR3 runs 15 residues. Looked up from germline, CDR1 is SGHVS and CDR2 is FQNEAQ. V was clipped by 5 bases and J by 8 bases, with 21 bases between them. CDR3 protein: CASSPGSGGASGYTF. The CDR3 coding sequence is TGTGCCAGCAGCCCCGGTTCTGGGGGCGCGTCCGGCTACACCTTC.

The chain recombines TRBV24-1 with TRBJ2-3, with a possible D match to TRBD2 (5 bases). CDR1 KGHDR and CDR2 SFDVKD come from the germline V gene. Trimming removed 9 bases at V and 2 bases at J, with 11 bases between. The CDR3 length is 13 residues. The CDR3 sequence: CATLDRDTDTQYF. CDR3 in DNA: TGTGCCACCTTGGACCGGGACACAGATACGCAGTATTTT.

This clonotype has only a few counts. In DNA form, the CDR3 reads TGTGCCAGCAGCGAAACTAGCGCGAACACCGGGGAGCTGTTTTTT. Translated, it gives CASSETSANTGELFF. The chain couples TRBV7-3 to TRBJ2-2, with 7 nucleotides matching TRBD2. The V gene's germline CDR1 is SGHTA and CDR2 FQGTGA. V was pared by 5 bases and J by 0 bases, with 3 bases of the junction left unmatched. The CDR3 is 15 residues long.

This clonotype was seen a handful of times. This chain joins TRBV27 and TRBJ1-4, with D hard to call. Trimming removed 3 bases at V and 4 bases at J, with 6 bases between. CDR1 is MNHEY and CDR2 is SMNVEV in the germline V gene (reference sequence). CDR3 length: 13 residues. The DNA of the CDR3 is TGTGCCAGCAGTTTTCAAGTTAATGAAAAACTGTTTTTT. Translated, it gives CASSFQVNEKLFF.

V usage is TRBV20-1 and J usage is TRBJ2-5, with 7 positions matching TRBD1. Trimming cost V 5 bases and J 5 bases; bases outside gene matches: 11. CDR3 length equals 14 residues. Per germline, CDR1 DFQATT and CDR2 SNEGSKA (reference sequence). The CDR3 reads CSAPHRQGAETQYF. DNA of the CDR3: TGCAGTGCTCCACACCGACAGGGAGCTGAGACCCAGTACTTC.

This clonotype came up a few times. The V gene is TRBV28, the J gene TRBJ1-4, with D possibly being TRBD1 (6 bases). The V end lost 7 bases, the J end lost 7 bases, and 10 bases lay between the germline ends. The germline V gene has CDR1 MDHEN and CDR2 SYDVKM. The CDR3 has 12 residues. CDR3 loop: CASTGGLEKLFF. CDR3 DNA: TGTGCCAGCACTGGGGGCCTTGAAAAACTGTTTTTT.

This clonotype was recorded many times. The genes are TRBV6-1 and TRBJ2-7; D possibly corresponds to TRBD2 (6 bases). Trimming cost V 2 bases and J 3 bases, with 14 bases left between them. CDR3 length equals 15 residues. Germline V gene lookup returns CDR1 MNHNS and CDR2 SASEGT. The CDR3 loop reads CASSESIAEYYEQYF. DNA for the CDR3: TGTGCCAGCAGTGAATCCATAGCGGAGTACTACGAGCAGTACTTC.

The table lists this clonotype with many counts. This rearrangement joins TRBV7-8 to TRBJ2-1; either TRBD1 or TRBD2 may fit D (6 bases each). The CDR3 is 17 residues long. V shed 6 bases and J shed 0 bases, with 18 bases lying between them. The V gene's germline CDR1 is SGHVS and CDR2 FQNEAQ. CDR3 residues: CASSSGEVGSSYNEQFF. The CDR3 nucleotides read TGTGCCAGCAGTTCAGGGGAGGTCGGCAGCTCCTACAATGAGCAGTTCTTC. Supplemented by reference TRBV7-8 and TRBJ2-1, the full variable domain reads GAGVSQSPRYKVAKRGQDVALRCDPISGHVSLFWYQQALGQGPEFLTYFQNEAQLDKSGLPSDRFFAERPEGSVSTLKIQRTQQEDSAVYLCASSSGEVGSSYNEQFFGPGTRLTVL.

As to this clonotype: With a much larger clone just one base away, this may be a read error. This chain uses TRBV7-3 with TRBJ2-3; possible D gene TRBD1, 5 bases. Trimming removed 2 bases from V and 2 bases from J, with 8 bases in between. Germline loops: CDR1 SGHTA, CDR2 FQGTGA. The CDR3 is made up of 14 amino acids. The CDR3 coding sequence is TGTGCCAGCAGCTTAGTCAGGGACACAGATACGCAGTATTTT. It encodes CASSLVRDTDTQYF.

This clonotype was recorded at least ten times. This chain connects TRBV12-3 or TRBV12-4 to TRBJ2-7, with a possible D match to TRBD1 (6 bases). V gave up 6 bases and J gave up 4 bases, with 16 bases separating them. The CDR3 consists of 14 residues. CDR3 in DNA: TGTGCCAGCAGAAGGACAGAAGACCTTTACGAGCAGTACTTC. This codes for CASRRTEDLYEQYF.

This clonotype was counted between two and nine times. CDR3 protein: CAISESGTALHTF. The CDR3 coding sequence is TGTGCCATCAGTGAGTCGGGTACCGCGCTCCACACCTTC. V usage is TRBV10-3 and J usage is TRBJ1-2; D gene uncertain. The CDR3 contains 13 residues. Germline assignment: CDR1 ENHRY and CDR2 SYGVKD. The V end lost 0 bases, the J end lost 12 bases, and 14 bases lay between the germline ends.

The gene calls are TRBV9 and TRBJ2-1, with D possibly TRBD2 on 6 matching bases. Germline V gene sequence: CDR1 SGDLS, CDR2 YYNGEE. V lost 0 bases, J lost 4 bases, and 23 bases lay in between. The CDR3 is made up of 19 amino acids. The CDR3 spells CASSVGLASGSIPYNEQFF. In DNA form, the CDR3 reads TGTGCCAGCAGCGTAGGGCTAGCGTCAGGCAGTATCCCTTACAATGAGCAGTTCTTC.

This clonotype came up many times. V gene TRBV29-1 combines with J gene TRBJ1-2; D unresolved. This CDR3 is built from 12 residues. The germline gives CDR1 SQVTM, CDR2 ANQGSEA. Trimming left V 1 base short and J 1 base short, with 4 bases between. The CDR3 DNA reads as TGCAGCGTTGAAGCACTTAACTATGGCTACACCTTC. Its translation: CSVEALNYGYTF.

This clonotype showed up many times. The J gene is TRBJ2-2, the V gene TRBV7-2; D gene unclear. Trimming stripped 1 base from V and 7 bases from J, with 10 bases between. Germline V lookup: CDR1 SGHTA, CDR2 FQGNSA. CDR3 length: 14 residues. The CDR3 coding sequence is TGTGCCAGCAGCTTAGGTGGGGAAGGCGGGGAGCTGTTTTTT. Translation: CASSLGGEGGELFF.

CDR3 DNA: TGTGCCAGCAGCGCGGGTAGCGGGATAAAAGAGACCCAGTACTTC. Amino acid sequence: CASSAGSGIKETQYF. V gene TRBV9 combines with J gene TRBJ2-5, with 8 bases matching TRBD2. Per the germline V gene, CDR1 is SGDLS and CDR2 is YYNGEE. V was clipped by 3 bases and J by 3 bases; unmatched bases: 7. The CDR3 length is 15 residues.

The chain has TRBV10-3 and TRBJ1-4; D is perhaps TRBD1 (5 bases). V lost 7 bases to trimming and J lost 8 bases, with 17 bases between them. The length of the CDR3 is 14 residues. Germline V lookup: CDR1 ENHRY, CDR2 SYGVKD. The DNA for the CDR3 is TGTGCCATCACGCAGGCAGGGAGGGAGGAAAAACTGTTTTTT. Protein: CAITQAGREEKLFF.

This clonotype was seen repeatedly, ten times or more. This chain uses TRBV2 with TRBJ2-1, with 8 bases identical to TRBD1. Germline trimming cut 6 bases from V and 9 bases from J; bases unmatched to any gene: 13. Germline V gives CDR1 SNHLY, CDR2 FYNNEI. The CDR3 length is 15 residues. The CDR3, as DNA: TGTGCCAGCAGCCCCGGGCAGGGGGCGCTTTTTGAGCAGTTCTTC. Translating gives CASSPGQGALFEQFF.

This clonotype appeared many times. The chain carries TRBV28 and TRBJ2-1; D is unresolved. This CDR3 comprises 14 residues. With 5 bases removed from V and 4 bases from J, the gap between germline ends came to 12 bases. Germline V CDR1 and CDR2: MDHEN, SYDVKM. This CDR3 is CASSLEVVYNEQFF. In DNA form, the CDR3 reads TGTGCCAGCAGTCTCGAGGTAGTTTACAATGAGCAGTTCTTC.

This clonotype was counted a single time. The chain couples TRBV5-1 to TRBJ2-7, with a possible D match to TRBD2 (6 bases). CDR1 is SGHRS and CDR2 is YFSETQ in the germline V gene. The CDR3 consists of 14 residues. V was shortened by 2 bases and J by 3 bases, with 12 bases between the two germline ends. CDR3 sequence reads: CASSFGGSNYEQYF. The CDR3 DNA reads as TGCGCCAGCAGCTTTGGAGGGTCCAACTACGAGCAGTACTTC.

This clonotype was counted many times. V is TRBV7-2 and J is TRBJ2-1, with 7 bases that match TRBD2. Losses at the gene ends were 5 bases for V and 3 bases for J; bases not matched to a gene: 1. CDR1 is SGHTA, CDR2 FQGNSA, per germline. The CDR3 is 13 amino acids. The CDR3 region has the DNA TGTGCCAGCAGCGGACTAGTCTACAATGAGCAGTTCTTC. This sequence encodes CASSGLVYNEQFF.

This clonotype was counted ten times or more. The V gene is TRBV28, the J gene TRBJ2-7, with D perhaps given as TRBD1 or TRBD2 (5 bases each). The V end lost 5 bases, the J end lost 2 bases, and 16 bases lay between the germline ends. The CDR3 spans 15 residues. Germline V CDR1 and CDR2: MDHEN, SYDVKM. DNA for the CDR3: TGTGCCAGCAGTAGTCATAACGGGACCGCCTACGAGCAGTACTTC. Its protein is CASSSHNGTAYEQYF. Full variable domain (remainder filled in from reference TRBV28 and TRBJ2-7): DVKVTQSSRYLVKRTGEKVFLECVQDMDHENMFWYRQDPGLGLRLIYFSYDVKMKEKGDIPEGYSVSREKKERFSLILESASTNQTSMYLCASSSHNGTAYEQYFGPGTRLTVT.

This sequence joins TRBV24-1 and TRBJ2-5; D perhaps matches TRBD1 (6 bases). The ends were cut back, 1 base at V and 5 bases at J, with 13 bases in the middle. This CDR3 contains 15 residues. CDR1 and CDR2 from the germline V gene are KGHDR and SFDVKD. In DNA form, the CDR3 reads TGTGCCACCAGTGATTTAGGCAGGGGTGGGGAGACCCAGTACTTC. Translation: CATSDLGRGGETQYF.

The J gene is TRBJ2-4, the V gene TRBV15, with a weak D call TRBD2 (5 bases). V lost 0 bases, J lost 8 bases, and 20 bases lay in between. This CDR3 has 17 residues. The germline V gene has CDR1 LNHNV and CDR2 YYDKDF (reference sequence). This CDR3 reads CATSRDLPGKGRDIQYF. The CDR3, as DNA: TGTGCCACCAGCAGAGATTTACCCGGGAAGGGAAGGGACATTCAGTACTTC.